The sequence of this T cell receptor (beta chain) was determined in a study of blood T cell repertoires in COVID-19. Study in general: T cells, B-cell-depleted T cells, or PBMCs supplied cDNA or gDNA.

The trim removed 0 bases at V and 3 bases at J, leaving 3 bases unmatched. The CDR3 length is 15 residues. Per the germline V gene, CDR1 is SGHNT and CDR2 is YENEEA. The method was immunoSEQ multiplex PCR; TCRdb's version includes in-frame clones alone and lacks a portion of them. This sample has 270,000 or so clones; around 91% occur once, and the top ten carry around 1.9%. Patients at the Seattle site were enrolled during active infection and followed longitudinally. This clonotype was obtained from a woman in her sixties with COVID-19, enrolled during active disease. Source material: peripheral blood. The rearrangement uses TRBV11-3 and TRBJ2-7, with TRBD2 matching 9 bases. The CDR3 DNA is TGTGCCAGCAGCTTAGACGCGGGGGGGAACTACGAGCAGTACTTC. Residues: CASSLDAGGNYEQYF.